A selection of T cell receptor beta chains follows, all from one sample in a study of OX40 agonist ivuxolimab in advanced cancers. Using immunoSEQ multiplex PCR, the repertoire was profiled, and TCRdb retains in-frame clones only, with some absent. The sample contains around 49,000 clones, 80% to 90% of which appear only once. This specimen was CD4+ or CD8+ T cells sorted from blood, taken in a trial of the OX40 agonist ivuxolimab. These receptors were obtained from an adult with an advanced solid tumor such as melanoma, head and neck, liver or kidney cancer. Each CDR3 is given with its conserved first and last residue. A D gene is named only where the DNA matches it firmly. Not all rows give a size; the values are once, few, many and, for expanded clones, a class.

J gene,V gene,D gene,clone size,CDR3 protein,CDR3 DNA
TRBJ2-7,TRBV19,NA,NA,CASRQTESSYEQYF,TGTGCCAGTAGGCAGACGGAGAGCTCCTACGAGCAGTACTTC
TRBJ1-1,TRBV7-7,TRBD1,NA,CASSLTDRGESEAFF,TGTGCCAGCAGCTTGACGGACAGGGGTGAATCTGAAGCTTTCTTT
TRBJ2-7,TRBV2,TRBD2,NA,CASRGAGGLDEQYF,TGTGCCAGCAGGGGAGCGGGAGGGCTCGACGAGCAGTACTTC
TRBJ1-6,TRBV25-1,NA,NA,CASSESASNSPLHF,TGTGCCAGCAGTGAGTCTGCAAGTAATTCACCCCTCCACTTT
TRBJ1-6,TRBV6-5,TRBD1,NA,CASSRGTGLPVLHF,TGTGCCAGCAGCCGAGGGACAGGGCTCCCGGTCCTCCACTTT
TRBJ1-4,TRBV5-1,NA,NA,CASSLLAGEVGEKLFF,TGCGCCAGCAGCTTGCTCGCGGGGGAGGTAGGAGAAAAACTGTTTTTT
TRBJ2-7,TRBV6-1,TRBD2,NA,CASRDSGRAPYEQYF,TGTGCCAGCAGGGATAGCGGGAGGGCACCATACGAGCAGTACTTC
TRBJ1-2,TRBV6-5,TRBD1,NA,CASSYTLQGSNYGYTF,TGTGCCAGCAGTTACACCCTACAGGGGTCCAACTATGGCTACACCTTC
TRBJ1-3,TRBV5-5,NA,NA,CASSFIGPGNTIYF,TGTGCCAGCAGCTTCATAGGACCTGGAAACACCATATATTTT
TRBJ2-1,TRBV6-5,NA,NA,CASSYTFNEQFF,TGTGCCAGCAGTTATACCTTCAATGAGCAGTTCTTC
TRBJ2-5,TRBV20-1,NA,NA,CSAQTVGNQYF,TGCAGTGCCCAGACGGTGGGGAACCAGTACTTC
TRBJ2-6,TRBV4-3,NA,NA,CASSPRDSGANVLTF,TGCGCCAGCAGCCCCAGGGACTCTGGGGCCAACGTCCTGACTTTC
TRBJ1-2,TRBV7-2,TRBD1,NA,CASSSRTGGDGYGYTF,TGTGCCAGCAGCTCTCGGACAGGGGGCGATGGCTATGGCTACACCTTC
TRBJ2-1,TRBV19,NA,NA,CASSLSAYNEQFF,TGTGCCAGTAGCCTTAGCGCGTACAATGAGCAGTTCTTC
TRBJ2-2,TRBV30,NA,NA,CAWSHRLCEHRGAVF,TGTGCCTGGAGTCACAGGTTGTGCGAACACCGGGGAGCTGTTTTT
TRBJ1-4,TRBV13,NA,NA,CASRAKGTNEKLFF,TGTGCCAGCAGGGCAAAGGGTACTAATGAAAAACTGTTTTTT
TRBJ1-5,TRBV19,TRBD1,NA,CASTMWDRGENQPQHF,TGTGCCAGTACCATGTGGGACAGGGGTGAAAATCAGCCCCAGCATTTT
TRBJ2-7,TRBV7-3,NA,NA,CASSLALGSEQYF,TGTGCCAGCAGCTTGGCGTTAGGAAGCGAGCAGTACTTC
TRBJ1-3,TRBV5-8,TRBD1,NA,CASSLGTGFRDTIYF,TGTGCCAGCAGCCTAGGGACAGGTTTCAGAGACACCATATATTTT
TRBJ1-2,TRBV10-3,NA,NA,CAISESTANYGYTF,TGTGCCATCAGTGAGTCGACAGCTAACTATGGCTACACCTTC
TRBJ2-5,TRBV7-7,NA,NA,CASSFTGRDGETQYF,TGTGCCAGCAGTTTTACTGGCAGGGATGGAGAGACCCAGTACTTC
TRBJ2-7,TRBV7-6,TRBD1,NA,CASSWGQGGSYEQYF,TGTGCCAGCAGCTGGGGACAGGGGGGCTCCTACGAGCAGTACTTC
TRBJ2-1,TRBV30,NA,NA,CAWSAPGNEQFF,TGTGCCTGGAGTGCCCCAGGAAATGAGCAGTTCTTC
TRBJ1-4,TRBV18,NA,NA,CASSPDFATNEKLFF,TGTGCCAGCTCGCCAGACTTTGCAACTAATGAAAAACTGTTTTTT
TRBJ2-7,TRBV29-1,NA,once,CSVAAGQSYEQYF,TGCAGCGTTGCAGCGGGTCAATCCTACGAGCAGTACTTC
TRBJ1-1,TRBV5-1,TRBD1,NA,CASSPDRSTEAFF,TGCGCCAGCAGCCCGGACAGGAGCACTGAAGCTTTCTTT
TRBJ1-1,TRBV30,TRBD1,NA,CAWSVGTGGLTEAFF,TGTGCCTGGAGTGTAGGGACAGGGGGCCTCACTGAAGCTTTCTTT
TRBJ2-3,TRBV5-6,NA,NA,CASSAGPRWGSSTDTQYF,TGTGCCAGCAGCGCCGGACCTAGATGGGGATCTAGCACAGATACGCAGTATTTT
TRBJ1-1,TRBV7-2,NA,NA,CASSPDMTSREAFF,TGTGCCAGCAGCCCCGACATGACCTCCAGGGAAGCTTTCTTT
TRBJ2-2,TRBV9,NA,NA,CASSPEVGGTGELFF,TGTGCCAGCAGCCCCGAGGTGGGGGGTACAGGGGAGCTGTTTTTT
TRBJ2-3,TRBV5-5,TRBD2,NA,CASSPGGPPDTQYF,TGTGCCAGCAGCCCGGGGGGGCCTCCAGATACGCAGTATTTT
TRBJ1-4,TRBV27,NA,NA,CAPPEGTNEKLFF,TGTGCCCCACCGGAGGGAACTAATGAAAAACTGTTTTTT
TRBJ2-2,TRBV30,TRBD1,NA,CAWSTGTDTGELFF,TGTGCCTGGAGTACCGGGACAGACACCGGGGAGCTGTTTTTT
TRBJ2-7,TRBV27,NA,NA,CASSATFGYLYEQYF,TGTGCCAGCAGTGCCACATTTGGTTATCTATACGAGCAGTACTTC
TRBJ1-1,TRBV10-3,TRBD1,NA,CAISLLGQGAGGTEAFF,TGTGCCATCAGCCTCCTGGGACAGGGGGCAGGAGGGACTGAAGCTTTCTTT
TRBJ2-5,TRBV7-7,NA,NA,CASSLKGGSETQYF,TGTGCTAGCAGCTTAAAAGGGGGAAGCGAGACCCAGTACTTC
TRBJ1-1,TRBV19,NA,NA,CASSIDLNTEAFF,TGTGCCAGTAGTATAGATCTCAACACTGAAGCTTTCTTT
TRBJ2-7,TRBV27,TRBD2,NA,CASSRTGTSVSYEQYF,TGTGCCAGCAGTCGCACCGGGACTAGCGTTTCCTACGAGCAGTACTTC
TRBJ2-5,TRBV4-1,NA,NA,CASSQGGDLQETQYF,TGCGCCAGCAGCCAAGGAGGAGACTTGCAAGAGACCCAGTACTTC
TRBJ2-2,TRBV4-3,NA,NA,CASKFPGPELFLNTGELFF,TGCGCCAGCAAGTTTCCCGGGCCCGAACTGTTCCTGAACACCGGGGAGCTGTTTTTT
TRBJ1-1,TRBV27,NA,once,CASILGAEAFF,TGTGCCAGCATTCTGGGGGCTGAAGCTTTCTTT
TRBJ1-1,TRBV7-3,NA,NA,CASSPNGGYTEAFF,TGTGCCAGCAGCCCAAACGGGGGTTACACTGAAGCTTTCTTT
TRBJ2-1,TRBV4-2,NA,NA,CASSQRDITGPYNEQFF,TGTGCCAGCAGCCAACGGGACATAACGGGCCCGTACAATGAGCAGTTCTTC
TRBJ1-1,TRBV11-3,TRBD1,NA,CASSLDWGQTEAFF,TGTGCCAGCAGCTTAGATTGGGGACAGACTGAAGCTTTCTTT
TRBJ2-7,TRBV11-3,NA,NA,CASSSGSSYEQYF,TGTGCCAGCAGCTCGGGCTCATCCTACGAGCAGTACTTC
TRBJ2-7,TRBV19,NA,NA,CATARDGAYEQYF,TGTGCCACTGCTCGGGACGGCGCCTACGAGCAGTACTTC
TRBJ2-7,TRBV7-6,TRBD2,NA,CASSLVPSGGADEQYF,TGTGCCAGCAGCTTAGTCCCCAGCGGGGGGGCGGACGAGCAGTACTTC
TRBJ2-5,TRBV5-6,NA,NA,CASSPMTGQETQYF,TGTGCCAGCAGCCCGATGACAGGTCAAGAGACCCAGTACTTC
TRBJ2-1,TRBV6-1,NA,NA,CASSEEEYSSYNEQFF,TGTGCCAGCAGTGAAGAGGAATACAGCTCCTACAATGAGCAGTTCTTC
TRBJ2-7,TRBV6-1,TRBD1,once,CASWDSTTTLQYF,TGTGCCAGCTGGGACAGTACAACGACCTTGCAGTACTTC
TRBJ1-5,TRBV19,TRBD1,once,CATISRPGQGNDQPQHF,TGTGCCACCATATCCCGTCCCGGACAGGGGAATGATCAGCCCCAGCATTTT
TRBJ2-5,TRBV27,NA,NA,CASGLSGLWAQYF,TGTGCCAGCGGTCTCTCGGGCCTTTGGGCCCAGTACTTC
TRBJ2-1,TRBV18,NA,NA,CASSPETGRGYNEQFF,TGTGCCAGCTCACCAGAGACGGGGAGAGGCTACAATGAGCAGTTCTTC
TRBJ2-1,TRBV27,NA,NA,CASGTLRDEQFF,TGTGCCAGCGGGACCCTCAGGGATGAGCAGTTCTTC
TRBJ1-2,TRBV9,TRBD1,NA,CASSASPTGNYGYTF,TGTGCCAGCAGCGCCTCCCCGACAGGGAACTATGGCTACACCTTC